Sequencing of this TCR beta chain was carried out in a study of PD-L1 blockade in urothelial cancer. Study at large: About 90% of the 29 patients were males with bladder-origin urothelial cancer.

Germline V gene lookup returns CDR1 KGHSH and CDR2 LQKENI. Germline trimming cut 6 bases from V and 9 bases from J; bases unmatched to any gene: 13. The CDR3 contains 16 residues. The time point denotes: pretreatment peripheral blood. Sequencing was performed with immunoSEQ multiplex PCR; in TCRdb, only in-frame clones are kept and a portion is missing. Of roughly 54,000 clones listed, around 85% are singletons. The J gene is TRBJ2-1, the V gene TRBV18, with 11 bases lining up with TRBD2. The sequencing here drew on PBMCs, taken around atezolizumab (anti-PD-L1) treatment. This sequence originates from a woman in her fifties or sixties with urothelial cancer. DNA for the CDR3: TGTGCCAGCTCGCCGACTAGCGGGGTAGCCGGGGGTGAGCAGTTCTTC. It specifies CASSPTSGVAGGEQFF.